Below are 30 T cell receptor beta chains sequenced from a single sample in a study of shared clonotypes between healthy human individuals. Sequencing used immunoSEQ multiplex PCR; TCRdb keeps in-frame clones, though not all of them. The table shows about 2.5 million clones, with around 90% occurring only once. The material sequenced was naive CD4+ T cells from PBMCs. Subset described: CD45RA+ positively selected. The receptors shown here come from a man aged 18-30 years in good health. Some clones in this sample may be carry-over from other donors' samples.

To note about this clone: Since a far larger clone is one base different, this is likely a read error. CDR3 amino acids: CASSFGVTDTQYF. The CDR3 nucleotides read TGCGCCAGCAGCTTTGGGGTCACAGATACGCAGTATTTT. The J gene is TRBJ2-3, the V gene TRBV5-1; D is unresolved. Germline V lookup: CDR1 SGHRS, CDR2 YFSETQ. The germline V and J ends were trimmed by 2 bases and 2 bases, with 6 bases remaining between them. The CDR3 has 13 residues.

The chain recombines TRBV11-1 with TRBJ1-2; D not resolved. The germline gives CDR1 SGHAT, CDR2 FQDESV (reference sequence). The CDR3 consists of 13 residues. V was clipped by 5 bases and J by 8 bases, with 15 bases between them. In DNA form, the CDR3 reads TGTGCCAGCAGCGAGAGGAACGTTCGGGGCTACACCTTC. Its protein product is CASSERNVRGYTF.

The chain links TRBV5-1 to TRBJ2-7, with 9 bases aligning to TRBD2. The CDR3 covers 15 residues. J was trimmed by 4 bases and V by 5 bases; bases with no gene match: 10. Per the germline V gene, CDR1 is SGHRS and CDR2 is YFSETQ. The CDR3, as DNA: TGCGCCAGCAGGTATACCGGGACTAGCAGTTACGAGCAGTACTTC. Encoded protein: CASRYTGTSSYEQYF.

The chain recombines TRBV29-1 with TRBJ2-1, with D possibly TRBD2 on 6 matching bases. This CDR3 has 14 residues. Germline loops: CDR1 SQVTM, CDR2 ANQGSEA. V was trimmed by 4 bases and J by 3 bases, leaving 13 bases between them. The CDR3 reads CSVGRLVFYNEQFF. For the CDR3, the DNA is TGCAGCGTTGGCAGACTAGTCTTCTACAATGAGCAGTTCTTC.

In the case of this clone: The identical CDR3 is also encoded by other nucleotide sequences in the sample. The chain combines TRBV7-9 with TRBJ2-3, with D possibly called TRBD1 or TRBD2 (5 bases each). CDR1 is SEHNR, CDR2 FQNEAQ, per germline (reference sequence). The CDR3 runs to 14 residues. The V gene lost 5 bases and the J gene lost 0 bases, with 9 bases spanning the gap. The CDR3 is CASSRDRSTDTQYF. The CDR3 DNA reads TGTGCCAGCAGCCGGGACCGAAGCACAGATACGCAGTATTTT.

The genes are TRBV4-1 and TRBJ2-6; D might be TRBD1 or TRBD2, each matching 5 bases. CDR3 size: 19 residues. Trimming removed 7 bases at V and 0 bases at J, with 22 bases between. Germline CDR1 and CDR2: MGHRA and YSYEKL. CDR3 bases: TGCGCCAGCACAAAGATACCGGGACCCTTGGACTCTGGGGCCAACGTCCTGACTTTC. Encoded protein: CASTKIPGPLDSGANVLTF.

The CDR3 nucleotides read TGTGCCACCAGCAGGACTTTCTCCTACAATGAGCAGTTCTTC. Its translation is CATSRTFSYNEQFF. The chain links TRBV15 to TRBJ2-1; D is unresolved. V shed 3 bases and J shed 0 bases, with 6 bases lying between them. The germline gives CDR1 LNHNV, CDR2 YYDKDF (reference sequence). The CDR3 spans 14 residues. Full variable domain (remainder filled in from reference TRBV15 and TRBJ2-1): DAMVIQNPRYQVTQFGKPVTLSCSQTLNHNVMYWYQQKSSQAPKLLFHYYDKDFNNEADTPDNFQSRRPNTSFCFLDIRSPGLGDTAMYLCATSRTFSYNEQFFGPGTRLTVL.

This sequence joins TRBV25-1 and TRBJ2-1, with D perhaps TRBD2 (5 bases). Germline values: CDR1 MGHDK, CDR2 SYGVNS. The CDR3 consists of 16 residues. Trimming left V 2 bases short and J 4 bases short, with 15 bases between. The CDR3 bases are TGTGCCAGCAGTGAAGCGGGTAGGGATCCTTACAATGAGCAGTTCTTC. It encodes CASSEAGRDPYNEQFF.

This chain links TRBV11-1 with TRBJ2-7; D may match TRBD1 or TRBD2 (5 bases each). Per germline, CDR1 SGHAT and CDR2 FQDESV (reference sequence). V lost 3 bases, J lost 0 bases, and 21 bases lay in between. The CDR3 runs 18 residues. CDR3 region: CASSFSPKAGTNSYEQYF. In nucleotides, the CDR3 is TGTGCCAGCAGCTTCTCACCCAAGGCAGGGACCAACTCCTACGAGCAGTACTTC. Using reference TRBV11-1 and TRBJ2-7 for the parts outside the CDR3, the full variable domain is EAEVAQSPRYKITEKSQAVAFWCDPISGHATLYWYRQILGQGPELLVQFQDESVVDDSQLPKDRFSAERLKGVDSTLKIQPAELGDSAMYLCASSFSPKAGTNSYEQYFGPGTRLTVT.

This clone has only a few counts. For the CDR3, the DNA is TGTGCCAGCAGTTTAAAACCCCGGGGCACTGAAGCTTTCTTT. This codes for CASSLKPRGTEAFF. This chain connects TRBV27 to TRBJ1-1; no clear D gene. The CDR3 runs 14 residues. Trimming took 2 bases from V and 4 from J, leaving 11 bases between them. CDR1 MNHEY and CDR2 SMNVEV come from the germline V gene (reference sequence).

This clone was detected a few times. V gene TRBV25-1 combines with J gene TRBJ1-1; D is unclear. V was shortened by 8 bases and J by 1 base, with 14 bases between the two germline ends. Germline CDR1 reads MGHDK; CDR2 reads SYGVNS. The CDR3 is 14 residues long. Here the CDR3 DNA reads TGTGCCAGCGTCGATCGGTGGGGGAACACTGAAGCTTTCTTT. Translation: CASVDRWGNTEAFF.

This clone was counted a single time. The chain combines TRBV10-1 with TRBJ2-2; no firm D call. The CDR3 runs 13 residues. V shed 6 bases and J shed 4 bases, with 9 bases lying between them. Germline V gene sequence: CDR1 WNHNN, CDR2 SYGVQD (reference sequence). The CDR3 region has the DNA TGCGCCAGCAGCAAGAGAAGCACCGGGGAGCTGTTTTTT. This encodes CASSKRSTGELFF.

This chain's CDR3 is CASSQAWERETYEQYF. DNA for the CDR3: TGTGCCAGCAGCCAAGCATGGGAGCGGGAGACCTACGAGCAGTACTTC. V is TRBV14 and J is TRBJ2-7, with 8 bases aligning to TRBD2. The CDR3 is 16 residues long. Trimming took 1 base from V and 2 from J; bases not matched to a gene: 7. Per the germline V gene, CDR1 is SGHDN and CDR2 is FVKESK.

Remarks on this clone: Other nucleotide sequences from this sample produce the same CDR3. The chain links TRBV5-1 to TRBJ2-5; TRBD2 matches at 8 bases. The CDR3 spans 14 residues. Germline CDR1 and CDR2: SGHRS and YFSETQ. V dropped 0 bases and J dropped 3; count of bases not matched to a gene: 1. DNA of the CDR3: TGCGCCAGCAGCTTGGCGGGAGGGGAAGAGACCCAGTACTTC. Its translation: CASSLAGGEETQYF.

Regarding this clone: Other DNA variants within this sample encode the same CDR3. CDR3 amino acids: CASSPRAGQETQYF. CDR3 DNA sequence: TGTGCCAGCAGCCCCCGGGCAGGCCAAGAGACCCAGTACTTC. J is TRBJ2-5 and V is TRBV7-2, with D hard to call. The CDR3 consists of 14 residues. V was clipped by 5 bases and J by 1 base, with 11 bases between them. Germline V gives CDR1 SGHTA, CDR2 FQGNSA. Full variable domain (outside the CDR3, taken from reference TRBV7-2 and TRBJ2-5): GAGVSQSPSNKVTEKGKDVELRCDPISGHTALYWYRQSLGQGLEFLIYFQGNSAPDKSGLPSDRFSAERTGGSVSTLTIQRTQQEDSAVYLCASSPRAGQETQYFGPGTRLLVL.

The table lists this clone with a few counts. V gene TRBV7-3 combines with J gene TRBJ1-2; D unclear. Germline loops: CDR1 SGHTA, CDR2 FQGTGA. The CDR3 has 13 amino acids. Trimming cost V 1 base and J 7 bases, with 10 bases left between them. CDR3 protein: CASSLIAGSGYTF. CDR3 coding DNA: TGTGCCAGCAGCTTAATCGCAGGATCTGGCTACACCTTC.

The chain couples TRBV30 to TRBJ1-4; D gene unclear. This CDR3 has 17 amino acids. Germline V gives CDR1 GTSNPN, CDR2 SVGIG (reference sequence). V gave up 1 base and J gave up 0 bases, with 15 bases separating them. Here the CDR3 DNA reads TGTGCCTGGAGTGGTTGGGAACAGTCCGCAACTAATGAAAAACTGTTTTTT. It is translated as CAWSGWEQSATNEKLFF. Filled out from reference TRBV30 and TRBJ1-4, the complete variable domain reads SQTIHQWPATLVQPVGSPLSLECTVEGTSNPNLYWYRQAAGRGLQLLFYSVGIGQISSEVPQNLSASRPQDRQFILSSKKLLLSDSGFYLCAWSGWEQSATNEKLFFGSGTQLSVL.

CDR3 nucleotide sequence: TGTGCCAGCAGAACCAGGGCAGGGAGGGGAGCTTTCTTT. Translation: CASRTRAGRGAFF. This rearrangement joins TRBV28 to TRBJ1-1; possible D gene TRBD1, 5 bases. CDR1 is MDHEN and CDR2 is SYDVKM in the germline V gene. The CDR3 has 13 amino acids. Trimming shortened V by 6 bases and J by 10 bases, and 18 bases separated the two germline ends.

This chain links TRBV19 with TRBJ2-1; D not resolved. The ends were cut back, 3 bases at V and 5 bases at J, with 5 bases in the middle. Germline V lookup: CDR1 LNHDA, CDR2 SQIVND (reference sequence). The CDR3 has 12 residues. The CDR3 sequence: CASSMMDNEQFF. For the CDR3, the DNA is TGTGCCAGTAGTATGATGGACAATGAGCAGTTCTTC.

The chain uses TRBV6-5 and TRBJ1-2; TRBD1 might be the D (5 bases). Germline CDR1 is MNHEY and CDR2 is SVGAGI. The CDR3 consists of 16 residues. Trimming took off 1 base at V and 6 bases at J, with 18 bases between the two ends. CDR3 nucleotides: TGTGCCAGCAGTTACTTTGCAGGGAGAAGGGGCGATGGCTACACCTTC. Protein product: CASSYFAGRRGDGYTF.

The rearrangement links TRBV15 to TRBJ2-7, with TRBD1 as a possible D gene (6 bases). The germline gives CDR1 LNHNV, CDR2 YYDKDF (reference sequence). CDR3 length equals 15 residues. The V gene lost 4 bases and the J gene lost 4 bases, with 17 bases spanning the gap. In nucleotides, the CDR3 is TGTGCCACCAGCACCTTGACAGGAACCTATTACGAGCAGTACTTC. Its translation is CATSTLTGTYYEQYF.

The rearrangement uses TRBV5-1 and TRBJ2-7; a weak D match, TRBD1 (6 bases). V gave up 4 bases and J gave up 2 bases, with 19 bases separating them. This CDR3 has 16 amino acids. Per germline, CDR1 SGHRS and CDR2 YFSETQ. The CDR3 coding sequence is TGCGCCAGCAGCCGAGGATGGACAGTACCCACCTACGAGCAGTACTTC. It translates to CASSRGWTVPTYEQYF.

The gene calls are TRBV9 and TRBJ2-2; a possible D gene is TRBD2 (6 bases). CDR1 and CDR2 from the germline V gene are SGDLS and YYNGEE. The CDR3 contains 15 residues. V was pared by 2 bases and J by 0 bases, with 8 bases between. The CDR3 DNA reads TGTGCCAGCAGCGTCACTAGCTCGAACACCGGGGAGCTGTTTTTT. Protein product: CASSVTSSNTGELFF.

The chain uses TRBV5-1 and TRBJ1-1, with TRBD1 matching 7 bases. Trimming cost V 4 bases and J 3 bases; bases outside gene matches: 6. This CDR3 spans 14 amino acids. The V gene's germline CDR1 is SGHRS and CDR2 YFSETQ. The CDR3 is CASSVRQGDTEAFF. The DNA of the CDR3 is TGCGCCAGCAGCGTAAGGCAGGGGGACACTGAAGCTTTCTTT.

There are a few counts of this clone. This CDR3 reads CASRNNGGGLNQPQHF. The DNA for the CDR3 is TGTGCCAGCAGGAACAATGGTGGGGGGCTGAATCAGCCCCAGCATTTT. The chain is built from TRBV28 and TRBJ1-5; tentative D call: TRBD1 (6 bases). Deletions cut 6 bases from V and 4 bases from J, with 19 bases between. CDR3 length equals 16 residues. The germline CDR1 and CDR2 sequences are MDHEN and SYDVKM.

The chain links TRBV28 to TRBJ1-2; D gene unclear. This CDR3 region has 17 residues. Germline CDR1 reads MDHEN; CDR2 reads SYDVKM. Trimming cost V 7 bases and J 5 bases, with 26 bases left between them. DNA for the CDR3: TGTGCCAGCATCCCTTTTGAAGGGATGGCGGTTTTGTATGGCTACACCTTC. Translation: CASIPFEGMAVLYGYTF.

V and J are TRBV25-1 and TRBJ1-3; 9 nucleotides match TRBD1. J was trimmed by 1 base and V by 7 bases; bases with no gene match: 5. The CDR3 extends over 15 amino acids. Germline V lookup: CDR1 MGHDK, CDR2 SYGVNS. The CDR3 loop is CASTGTGTSGNTIYF. CDR3 DNA: TGTGCCAGCACCGGGACAGGGACTTCTGGAAACACCATATATTTT.

Details on this clone: A read error may explain this, as a much larger clone is one base away. The chain uses TRBV6-1 and TRBJ2-7; the D is unclear. Trimming stripped 4 bases from V and 2 bases from J, with 3 bases between. The CDR3 consists of 11 residues. CDR1 and CDR2 (germline): MNHNS, SASEGT. CDR3 residues: CASSAPYEQYF. The CDR3 nucleotides are TGTGCCAGCAGTGCCCCCTACGAGCAGTACTTC.

With respect to this clone: In the same sample, other DNA sequences code for this CDR3. The chain carries TRBV30 and TRBJ2-3; no clear D. Germline values: CDR1 GTSNPN, CDR2 SVGIG (reference sequence). There are 12 residues in the CDR3. V gave up 3 bases and J gave up 2 bases, with 6 bases separating them. The CDR3 is CAWSLITDTQYF. For the CDR3, the DNA is TGTGCCTGGAGCCTTATCACAGATACGCAGTATTTT.

The chain links TRBV30 to TRBJ1-5; no definite D call. Germline V gene sequence: CDR1 GTSNPN, CDR2 SVGIG (reference sequence). This CDR3 has 14 amino acids. With 0 bases removed from V and 6 bases from J, the gap between germline ends came to 12 bases. In DNA, the CDR3 is TGTGCCTGGAGTGTACTGTCGGAGGCTCAGCCCCAGCATTTT. It encodes CAWSVLSEAQPQHF.